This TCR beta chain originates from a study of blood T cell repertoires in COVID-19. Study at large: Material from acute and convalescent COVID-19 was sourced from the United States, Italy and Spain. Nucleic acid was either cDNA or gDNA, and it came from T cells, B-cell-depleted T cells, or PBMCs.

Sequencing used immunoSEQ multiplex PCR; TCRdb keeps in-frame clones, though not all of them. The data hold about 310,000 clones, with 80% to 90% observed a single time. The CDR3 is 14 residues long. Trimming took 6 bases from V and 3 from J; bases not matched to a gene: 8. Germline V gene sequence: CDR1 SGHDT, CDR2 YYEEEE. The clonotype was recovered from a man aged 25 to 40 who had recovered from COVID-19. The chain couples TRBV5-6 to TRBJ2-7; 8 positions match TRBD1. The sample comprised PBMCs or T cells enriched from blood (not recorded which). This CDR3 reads CASTETGGSYEQYF. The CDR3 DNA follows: TGTGCCAGCACCGAAACAGGGGGTAGCTACGAGCAGTACTTC.